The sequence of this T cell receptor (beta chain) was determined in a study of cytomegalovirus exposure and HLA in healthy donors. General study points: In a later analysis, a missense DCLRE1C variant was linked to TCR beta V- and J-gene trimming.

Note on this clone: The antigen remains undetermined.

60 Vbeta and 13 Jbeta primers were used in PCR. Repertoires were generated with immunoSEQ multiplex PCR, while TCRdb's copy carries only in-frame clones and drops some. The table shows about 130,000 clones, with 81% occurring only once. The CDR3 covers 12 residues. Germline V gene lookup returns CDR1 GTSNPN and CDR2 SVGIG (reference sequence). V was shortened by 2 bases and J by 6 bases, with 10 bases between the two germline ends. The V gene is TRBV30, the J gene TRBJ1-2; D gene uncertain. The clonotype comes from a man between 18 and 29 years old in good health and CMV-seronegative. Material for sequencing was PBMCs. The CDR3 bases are TGTGCCTGGAGTAATACGGTTGATGGCTACACCTTC. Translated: CAWSNTVDGYTF.